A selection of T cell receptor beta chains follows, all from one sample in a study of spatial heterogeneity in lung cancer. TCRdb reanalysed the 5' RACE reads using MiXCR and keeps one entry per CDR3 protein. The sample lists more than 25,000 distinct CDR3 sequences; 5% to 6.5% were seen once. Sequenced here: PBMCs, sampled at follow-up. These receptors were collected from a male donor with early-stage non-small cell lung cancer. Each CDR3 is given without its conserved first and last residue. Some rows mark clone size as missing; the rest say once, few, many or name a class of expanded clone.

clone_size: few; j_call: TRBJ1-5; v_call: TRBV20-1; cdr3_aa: SARDRRSNQPQH
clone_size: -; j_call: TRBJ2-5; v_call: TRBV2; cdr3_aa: ASSDVLAVKTETQY
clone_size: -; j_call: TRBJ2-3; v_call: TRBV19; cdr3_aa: ASSTGTSGADTQY
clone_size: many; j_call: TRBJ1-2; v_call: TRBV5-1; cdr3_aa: ASSPPGQGHGYT
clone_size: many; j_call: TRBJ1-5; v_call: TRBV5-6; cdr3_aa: ASSLRGTARNQPQH
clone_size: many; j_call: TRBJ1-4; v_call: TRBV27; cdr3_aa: ATRGLYEKLF
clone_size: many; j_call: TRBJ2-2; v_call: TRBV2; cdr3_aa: ASRGLAGASGELF
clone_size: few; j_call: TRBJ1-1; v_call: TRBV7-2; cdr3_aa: ASTPLGRTEAF
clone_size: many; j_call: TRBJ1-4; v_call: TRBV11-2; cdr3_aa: ASSLRGRVNEKLF
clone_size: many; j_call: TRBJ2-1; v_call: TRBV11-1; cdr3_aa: ASSLVSLAGSYNEQF
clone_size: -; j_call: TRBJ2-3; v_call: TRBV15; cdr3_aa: ATSRDVGSGGRTDTQY
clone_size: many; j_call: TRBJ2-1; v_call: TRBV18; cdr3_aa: ASSPPSSASSYNEQF
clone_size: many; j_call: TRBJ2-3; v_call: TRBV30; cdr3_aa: AWSPPAGEATDTQY
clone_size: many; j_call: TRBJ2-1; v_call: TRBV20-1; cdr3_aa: SARAGNYNEQF
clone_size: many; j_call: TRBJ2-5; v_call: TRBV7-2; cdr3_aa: ASSLAFGGPGQETQY
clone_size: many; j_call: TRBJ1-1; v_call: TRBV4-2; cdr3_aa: ASSQDWRNTEAF
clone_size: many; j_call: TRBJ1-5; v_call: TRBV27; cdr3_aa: ASSFDGQGAGNQPQH
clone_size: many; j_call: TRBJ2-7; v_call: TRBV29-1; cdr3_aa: SVGQTYEQY
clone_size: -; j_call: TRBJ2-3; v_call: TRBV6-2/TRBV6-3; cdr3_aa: ASSYSRATDTQY
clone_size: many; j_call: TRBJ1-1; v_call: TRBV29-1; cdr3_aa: SVLAGGMNTEAF